The sequence of this TCR beta chain was determined in a study of type 1 regulatory T cells. Regarding this clonotype: Its antigen is currently unknown.

TCRdb passed the reads through MiXCR, listing each CDR3 protein once. The repertoire has 60,000 to 70,000 distinct CDR3 sequences, roughly 60% of them found once; the top ten carry less than 8.5%. The receptor comes from a human donor in good health. Sequenced material: cultured T cells, either the whole culture or a sorted T cell fraction (not recorded which). As to subset: Tr1-enriched cell product generated in vitro against host alloantigens.

This CDR3 is CASRAQDNEQFF. The CDR3 region has the DNA TGTGCCAGCAGGGCCCAGGACAATGAGCAGTTCTTC. The genes are TRBV9 and TRBJ2-1, with no clear D. V lost 5 bases to trimming and J lost 5 bases, with 8 bases between them. CDR1 and CDR2 from the germline V gene are SGDLS and YYNGEE. This CDR3 comprises 12 residues.